These T cell receptor beta chains were read from a single sample in a study of a mutant IDH1 vaccine in newly diagnosed glioma. Generated by immunoSEQ multiplex PCR, the TCRdb table keeps only in-frame clones and is missing some. The table has about 92,000 clones, around four fifths seen once. Sequenced here: PBMCs, sampled from a glioma patient treated with radiotherapy, temozolomide or both. These TCRs come from a woman aged 45-60 years with glioma. Both conserved end residues are part of each CDR3. A D gene is named only where the DNA matches it firmly. Only some rows state a clone size, as once, few, many or a class for expanded clones.

J gene | V gene | D gene | clone size | CDR3 DNA | CDR3 protein
TRBJ2-7 | TRBV10-3 | TRBD1 | - | TGTGCCATCAGTGGGGACAGGGATATCAACGAGCAGTACTTC | CAISGDRDINEQYF
TRBJ1-3 | TRBV11-3 | - | - | TGTGCCAGCAGCTTAGATCACAGGCTCTCTGGAAACACCATATATTTT | CASSLDHRLSGNTIYF
TRBJ2-5 | TRBV6-5 | - | - | TGTGCCAGCAGTTCTGGCCTGATGGGGATCGTAGAGACCCAGTACTTC | CASSSGLMGIVETQYF
TRBJ1-6 | TRBV2 | TRBD1 | - | TGTGCCAGCAGCGCAATGGGACAGGATAATTCACCCCTCCACTTT | CASSAMGQDNSPLHF
TRBJ2-3 | TRBV27 | TRBD1 | - | TGTGCCAGCAGTTTAAGGACAGGGAGGCCAGATACGCAGTATTTT | CASSLRTGRPDTQYF
TRBJ2-7 | TRBV30 | - | - | TGTGCCTGGGGGAGGGACAGCTACGAGCAGTACTTC | CAWGRDSYEQYF
TRBJ2-7 | TRBV5-5 | TRBD1 | - | TGTGCCAGCAGTCTTATCAGATCAGGGGGCAACGAGCAGTACTTC | CASSLIRSGGNEQYF
TRBJ2-2 | TRBV25-1 | TRBD1 | - | TGTGCCAGCAGTGAATATGGGACAGGGGGCGCACGGACCGGGGAGCTGTTTTTT | CASSEYGTGGARTGELFF
TRBJ1-4 | TRBV9 | - | - | TGTGCCAGCAGCGTAGCCGGGACACTGGGTGAAAAACTGTTTTTT | CASSVAGTLGEKLFF
TRBJ2-7 | TRBV5-4 | - | - | TGTGCCAGCAGCTTGGGGCCCCCGGGTAGTCGAGAGCAGTACTTC | CASSLGPPGSREQYF
TRBJ2-2 | TRBV11-2 | - | - | TGTGCCAGCAGCTTAGCAACCCCGACAGGCACCGGGGAGCTGTTTTTT | CASSLATPTGTGELFF
TRBJ1-1 | TRBV5-1 | - | - | TGCGCCAGCAGCTTTCAGGCAGCAGACACTGAAGCTTTCTTT | CASSFQAADTEAFF
TRBJ1-6 | TRBV6-5 | - | - | TGTGCCAGCAGTTACTCTGATCCCTTCAGGTTCACCCTCCACTTT | CASSYSDPFRFTLHF
TRBJ2-3 | TRBV5-1 | TRBD1 | - | TGCGCCAGCAGAGGCCAGGGGGCAGATACGCAGTATTTT | CASRGQGADTQYF
TRBJ2-7 | TRBV7-2 | - | - | TGTGCCAGCAGCGCGCAGTACGAGCAGTACTTC | CASSAQYEQYF
TRBJ1-2 | TRBV25-1 | - | - | TGTGCCAGCAGTGAATCGGCACCTAGCTATGGCTACACCTTC | CASSESAPSYGYTF
TRBJ2-1 | TRBV13 | TRBD2 | - | TGTGCCAGCAGCTTTTCGAAGCGGGGGGCCGATATAGATGAGCAGTTCTTC | CASSFSKRGADIDEQFF
TRBJ2-2 | TRBV2 | TRBD1 | few | TGTGCCAGCAAAGACAGGGGAAATACCGGGGAGCTGTTTTTT | CASKDRGNTGELFF
TRBJ1-5 | TRBV6-5 | - | - | TGTGCCAGCAGTTACTACCGGACCCCGTTCAATCAGCCCCAGCATTTT | CASSYYRTPFNQPQHF
TRBJ1-2 | TRBV19 | - | - | TGTGCCAGTATGACGACCGGATACTACAACTATGGCTACACCTTC | CASMTTGYYNYGYTF
TRBJ2-7 | TRBV28 | - | - | TGTGCCAGCAGTGAGGGGGGCGAGCAGTACTTC | CASSEGGEQYF
TRBJ1-2 | TRBV7-9 | TRBD1 | - | TGTGCCAGCAGCGAAACCGGGACAGGGAAAGCCTATGGCTACACCTTC | CASSETGTGKAYGYTF
TRBJ2-3 | TRBV5-1 | - | - | TGCGCCAGCAGCTTACGGACAGCCTTGACAGATACGCAGTATTTT | CASSLRTALTDTQYF
TRBJ2-7 | TRBV5-1 | - | - | TGCGCCAGCAGCTTGGGTGGAGGGAGTGGGAACGAGCAGTACTTC | CASSLGGGSGNEQYF
TRBJ2-7 | TRBV6-6 | - | - | TGTGCCAGCTGCGAGGCCCTATCCTACGAGCAGTACTTC | CASCEALSYEQYF
TRBJ2-3 | TRBV7-9 | TRBD1 | - | TGTGCCAGCAGCTCCCGGGACAGGGGGATCAATACGCAGTATTTT | CASSSRDRGINTQYF
TRBJ1-1 | TRBV4-2 | - | - | TGTGCCAGCAGCCAAGAGAATGGGAGGGGAACTGAAGCTTTCTTT | CASSQENGRGTEAFF
TRBJ1-2 | TRBV5-4 | TRBD1 | once | TGTGCCAGCAGCTTGGGACGCGCTAACAGGGGGAAAACTAGCTATGGCTACACCTTC | CASSLGRANRGKTSYGYTF
TRBJ2-7 | TRBV19 | - | - | TGTGCCACCCAAAACTCGGGGGACATAAATTCCTACGAGCAGTACTTC | CATQNSGDINSYEQYF
TRBJ1-2 | TRBV7-9 | TRBD1 | once | TGTGCCAGCAGCCCCAGGGACAGGGGGGATGGCTACACCTTC | CASSPRDRGDGYTF
TRBJ2-3 | TRBV5-1 | - | - | TGCGCCAGCAGCATCAGGCCGTCGCCAGATACGCAGTATTTT | CASSIRPSPDTQYF
TRBJ1-6 | TRBV10-1 | - | - | TGCGCCAGCAGTGAAAGGGGGGACGCGGGATCACCCCTCCACTTT | CASSERGDAGSPLHF
TRBJ1-3 | TRBV27 | - | - | TGTGCCAGCAGTCCGGTGTTCGGTGGAAACACCATATATTTT | CASSPVFGGNTIYF
TRBJ1-6 | TRBV10-2 | - | - | TGCGCCAGCAGGGGGGGCGAGGGAATACGCCCCCTCCACTTT | CASRGGEGIRPLHF
TRBJ1-5 | TRBV6-1 | - | - | TGTGCCAGCAGTGATCAGGATACCAATCAGCCCCAGCATTTT | CASSDQDTNQPQHF
TRBJ2-3 | TRBV7-9 | TRBD2 | - | TGTGCCAGCAGCTTTCGGGGACTAGCGGGCACAGATACGCAGTATTTT | CASSFRGLAGTDTQYF
TRBJ2-7 | TRBV19 | - | - | TGTGCCAGTAGTATAATAGGGTTCGGTGAGCAGTACTTC | CASSIIGFGEQYF
TRBJ1-3 | TRBV9 | TRBD1 | - | TGTGCCAGCAGCGTAGAGGGACAGGGGAAATTGGGAAACACCATATATTTT | CASSVEGQGKLGNTIYF
TRBJ1-1 | TRBV6-5 | - | few | TGTGCCAGCAGTTACAAAGGTGGCCAGGGAGAAGAAGCTTTCTTT | CASSYKGGQGEEAFF
TRBJ2-7 | TRBV28 | - | - | TGTGCCAGCAGTAACTCCTACGAGCAGTACTTC | CASSNSYEQYF